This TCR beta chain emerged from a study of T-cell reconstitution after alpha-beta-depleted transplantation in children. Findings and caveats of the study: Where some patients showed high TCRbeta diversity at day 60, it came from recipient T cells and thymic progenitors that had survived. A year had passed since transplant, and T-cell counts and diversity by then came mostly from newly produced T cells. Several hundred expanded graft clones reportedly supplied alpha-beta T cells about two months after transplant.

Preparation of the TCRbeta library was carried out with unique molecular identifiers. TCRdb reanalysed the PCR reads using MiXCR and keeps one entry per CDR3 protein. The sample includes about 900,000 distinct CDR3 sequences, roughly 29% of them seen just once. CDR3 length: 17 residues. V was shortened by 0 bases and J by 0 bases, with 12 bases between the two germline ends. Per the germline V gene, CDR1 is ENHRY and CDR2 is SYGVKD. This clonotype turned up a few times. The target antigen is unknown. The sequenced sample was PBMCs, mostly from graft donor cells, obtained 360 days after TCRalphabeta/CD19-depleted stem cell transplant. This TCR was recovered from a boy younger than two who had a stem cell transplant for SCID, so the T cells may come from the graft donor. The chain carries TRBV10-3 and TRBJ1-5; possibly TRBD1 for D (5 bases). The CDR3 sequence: CAISESKEGYSNQPQHF. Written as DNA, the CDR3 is TGTGCCATCAGTGAGTCGAAGGAGGGGTATAGCAATCAGCCCCAGCATTTT.